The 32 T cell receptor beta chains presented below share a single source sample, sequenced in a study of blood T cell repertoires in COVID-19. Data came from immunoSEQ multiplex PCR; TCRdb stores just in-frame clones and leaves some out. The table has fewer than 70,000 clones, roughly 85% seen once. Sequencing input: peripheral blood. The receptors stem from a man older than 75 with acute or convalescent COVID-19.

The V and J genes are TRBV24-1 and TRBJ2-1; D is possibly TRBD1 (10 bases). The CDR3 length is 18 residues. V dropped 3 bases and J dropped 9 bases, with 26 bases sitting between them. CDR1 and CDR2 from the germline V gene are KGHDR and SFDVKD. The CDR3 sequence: CATSDVTGGGLAGFEQFF. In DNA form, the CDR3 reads TGTGCCACCAGTGATGTGACAGGGGGCGGTCTAGCGGGATTTGAGCAGTTCTTC.

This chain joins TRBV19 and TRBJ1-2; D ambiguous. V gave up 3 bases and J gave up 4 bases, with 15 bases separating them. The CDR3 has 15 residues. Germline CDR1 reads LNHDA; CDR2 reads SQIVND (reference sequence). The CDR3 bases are TGTGCCAGTAGTATTCCCGGTACAGACCTCTATGGCTACACCTTC. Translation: CASSIPGTDLYGYTF.

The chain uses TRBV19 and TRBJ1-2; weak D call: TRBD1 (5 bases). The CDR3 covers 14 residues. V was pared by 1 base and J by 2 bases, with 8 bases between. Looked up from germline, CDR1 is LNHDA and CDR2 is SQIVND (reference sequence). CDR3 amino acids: CASSIARANYGYTF. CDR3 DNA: TGTGCCAGTAGTATAGCCAGGGCAAACTATGGCTACACCTTC.

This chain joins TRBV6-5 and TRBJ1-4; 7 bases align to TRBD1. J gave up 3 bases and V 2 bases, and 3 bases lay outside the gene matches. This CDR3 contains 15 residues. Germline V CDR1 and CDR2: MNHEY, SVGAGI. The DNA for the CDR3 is TGTGCCAGCAGTTACGCCGGGACAGCTAATGAAAAACTGTTTTTT. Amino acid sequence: CASSYAGTANEKLFF.

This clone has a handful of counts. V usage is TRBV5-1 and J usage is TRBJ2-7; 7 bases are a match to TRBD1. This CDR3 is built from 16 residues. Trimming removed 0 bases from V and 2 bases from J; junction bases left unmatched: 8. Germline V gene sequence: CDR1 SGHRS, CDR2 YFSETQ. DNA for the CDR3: TGCGCCAGCAGCTTGGGGACCGGGACAGATCCCTACGAGCAGTACTTC. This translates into CASSLGTGTDPYEQYF.

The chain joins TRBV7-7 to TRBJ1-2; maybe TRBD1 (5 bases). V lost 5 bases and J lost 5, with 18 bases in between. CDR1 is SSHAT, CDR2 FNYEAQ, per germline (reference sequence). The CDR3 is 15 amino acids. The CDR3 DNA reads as TGTGCCAGCAGCCTGGTCTGGCTTCGGGGGTATGGCTACACCTTC. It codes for CASSLVWLRGYGYTF. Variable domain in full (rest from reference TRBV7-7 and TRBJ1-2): GAGVSQSPRYKVTKRGQDVTLRCDPISSHATLYWYQQALGQGPEFLTYFNYEAQPDKSGLPSDRFSAERPEGSISTLTIQRTEQRDSAMYRCASSLVWLRGYGYTFGSGTRLTVV.

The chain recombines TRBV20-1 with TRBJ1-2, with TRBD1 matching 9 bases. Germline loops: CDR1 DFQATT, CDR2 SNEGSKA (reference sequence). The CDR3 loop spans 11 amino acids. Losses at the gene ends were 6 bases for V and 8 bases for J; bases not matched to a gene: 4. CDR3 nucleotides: TGCAGTGCACAGGGGGCCACAGGCTACACCTTC. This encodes CSAQGATGYTF.

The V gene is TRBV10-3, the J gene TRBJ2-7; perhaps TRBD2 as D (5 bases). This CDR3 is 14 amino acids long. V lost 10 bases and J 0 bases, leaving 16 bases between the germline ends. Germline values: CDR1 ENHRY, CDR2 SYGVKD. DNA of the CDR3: TGTGCCAACGCCGTCGGCGCGGGCTCCTACGAGCAGTACTTC. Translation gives CANAVGAGSYEQYF.

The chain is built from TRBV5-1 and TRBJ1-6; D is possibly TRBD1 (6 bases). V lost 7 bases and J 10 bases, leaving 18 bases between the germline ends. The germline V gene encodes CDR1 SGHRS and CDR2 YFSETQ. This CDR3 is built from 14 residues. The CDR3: CASCPAGQPSPLHF. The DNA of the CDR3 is TGCGCCAGCTGCCCGGCAGGACAGCCGTCACCCCTCCACTTT.

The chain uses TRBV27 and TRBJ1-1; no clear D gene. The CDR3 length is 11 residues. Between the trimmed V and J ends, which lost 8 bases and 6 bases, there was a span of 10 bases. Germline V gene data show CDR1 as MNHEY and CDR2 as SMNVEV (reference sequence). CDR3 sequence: CASGPFAEAFF. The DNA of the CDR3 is TGTGCCAGCGGGCCCTTCGCTGAAGCTTTCTTT.

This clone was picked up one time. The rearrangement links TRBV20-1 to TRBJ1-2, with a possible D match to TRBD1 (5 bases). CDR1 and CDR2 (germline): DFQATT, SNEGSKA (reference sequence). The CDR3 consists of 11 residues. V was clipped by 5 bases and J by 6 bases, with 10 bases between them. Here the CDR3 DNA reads TGCAGTGCTCCCAGGGATAATGGCTACACCTTC. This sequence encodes CSAPRDNGYTF.

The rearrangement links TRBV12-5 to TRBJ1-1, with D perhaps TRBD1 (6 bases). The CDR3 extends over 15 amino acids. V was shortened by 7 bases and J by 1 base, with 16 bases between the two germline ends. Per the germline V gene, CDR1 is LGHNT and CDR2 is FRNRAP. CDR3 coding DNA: TGTGCTAGTGCCCAACCTCCGGGACAGAACACTGAAGCTTTCTTT. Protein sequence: CASAQPPGQNTEAFF.

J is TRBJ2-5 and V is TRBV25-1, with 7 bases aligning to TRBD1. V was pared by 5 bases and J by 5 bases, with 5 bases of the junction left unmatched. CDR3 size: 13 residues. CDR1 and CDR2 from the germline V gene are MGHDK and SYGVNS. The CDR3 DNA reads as TGTGCCAGCAGTAGACAGGGTAGGGAGACCCAGTACTTC. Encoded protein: CASSRQGRETQYF.

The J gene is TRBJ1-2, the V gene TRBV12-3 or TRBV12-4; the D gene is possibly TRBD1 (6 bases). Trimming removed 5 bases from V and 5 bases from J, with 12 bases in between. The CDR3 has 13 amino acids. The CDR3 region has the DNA TGTGCCAGCAGTACACAGGGAAGGTATGGCTACACCTTC. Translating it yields CASSTQGRYGYTF.

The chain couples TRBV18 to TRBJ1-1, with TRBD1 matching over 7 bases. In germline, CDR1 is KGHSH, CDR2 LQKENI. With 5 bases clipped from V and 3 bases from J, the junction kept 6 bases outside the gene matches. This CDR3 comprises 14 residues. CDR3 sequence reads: CASSDSTGDTEAFF. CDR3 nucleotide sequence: TGTGCCAGCTCAGACAGCACAGGGGACACTGAAGCTTTCTTT.

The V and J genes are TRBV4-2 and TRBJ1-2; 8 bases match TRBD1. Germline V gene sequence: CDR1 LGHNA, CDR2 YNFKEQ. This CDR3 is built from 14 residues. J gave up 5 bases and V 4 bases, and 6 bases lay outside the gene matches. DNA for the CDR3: TGTGCCAGCAGCCCAGGGGGACAGGAGTATGGCTACACCTTC. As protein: CASSPGGQEYGYTF.

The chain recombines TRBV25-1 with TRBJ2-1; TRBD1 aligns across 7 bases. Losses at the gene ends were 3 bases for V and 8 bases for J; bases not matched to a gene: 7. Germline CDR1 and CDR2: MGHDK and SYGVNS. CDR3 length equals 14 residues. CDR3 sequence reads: CASSERKTGDEQFF. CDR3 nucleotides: TGTGCCAGCAGTGAGAGGAAAACAGGGGATGAGCAGTTCTTC.

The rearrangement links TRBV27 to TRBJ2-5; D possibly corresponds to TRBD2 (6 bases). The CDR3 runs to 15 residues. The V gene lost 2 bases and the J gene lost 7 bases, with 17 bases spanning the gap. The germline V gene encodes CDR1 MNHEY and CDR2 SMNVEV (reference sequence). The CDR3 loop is CASSLSAGRTGTQYF. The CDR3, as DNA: TGTGCCAGCAGTTTAAGTGCAGGGAGGACGGGGACCCAGTACTTC.

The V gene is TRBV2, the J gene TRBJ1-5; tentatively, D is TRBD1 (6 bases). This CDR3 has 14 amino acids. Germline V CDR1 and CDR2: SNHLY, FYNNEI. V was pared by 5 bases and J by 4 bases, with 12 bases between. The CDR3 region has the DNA TGTGCCAGCAGTTTTGGGACAACTAATCAGCCCCAGCATTTT. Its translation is CASSFGTTNQPQHF.

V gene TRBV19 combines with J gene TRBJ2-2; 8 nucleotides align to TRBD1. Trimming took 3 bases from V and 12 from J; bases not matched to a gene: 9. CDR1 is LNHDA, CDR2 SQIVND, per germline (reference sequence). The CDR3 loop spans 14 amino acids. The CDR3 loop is CASSIPGRTGKLFF. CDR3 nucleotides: TGTGCCAGTAGTATTCCCGGGCGGACAGGGAAGCTGTTTTTT. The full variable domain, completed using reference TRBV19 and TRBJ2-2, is DGGITQSPKYLFRKEGQNVTLSCEQNLNHDAMYWYRQDPGQGLRLIYYSQIVNDFQKGDIAEGYSVSREKKESFPLTVTSAQKNPTAFYLCASSIPGRTGKLFFGEGSRLTVL.

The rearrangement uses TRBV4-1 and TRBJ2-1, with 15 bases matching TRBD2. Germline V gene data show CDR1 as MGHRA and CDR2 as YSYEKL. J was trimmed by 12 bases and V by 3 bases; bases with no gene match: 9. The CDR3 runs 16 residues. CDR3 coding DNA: TGCGCCAGCAGCCAGCTAGGACTAGCGGGAGGGCGGGGGCAGTTCTTC. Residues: CASSQLGLAGGRGQFF.

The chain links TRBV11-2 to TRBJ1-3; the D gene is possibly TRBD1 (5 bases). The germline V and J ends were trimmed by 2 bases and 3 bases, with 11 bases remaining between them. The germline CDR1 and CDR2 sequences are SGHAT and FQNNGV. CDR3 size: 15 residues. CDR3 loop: CASSLTRQFGNTIYF. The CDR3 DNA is TGTGCCAGCAGCTTAACCAGACAGTTTGGAAACACCATATATTTT.

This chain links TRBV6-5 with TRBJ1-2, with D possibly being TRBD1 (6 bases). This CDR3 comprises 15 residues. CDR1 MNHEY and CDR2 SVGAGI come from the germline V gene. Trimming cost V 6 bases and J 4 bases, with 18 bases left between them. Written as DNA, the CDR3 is TGTGCCAGCAGGGGGTCCGGACAGAGCCTCTATGGCTACACCTTC. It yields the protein CASRGSGQSLYGYTF.

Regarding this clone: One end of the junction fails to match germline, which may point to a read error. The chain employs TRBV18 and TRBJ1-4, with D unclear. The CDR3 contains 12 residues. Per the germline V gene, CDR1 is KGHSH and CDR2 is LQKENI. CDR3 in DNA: TGTGCCAGCTCACCGGCCGGGAAGGAGCAGACCTTT. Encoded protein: CASSPAGKEQTF. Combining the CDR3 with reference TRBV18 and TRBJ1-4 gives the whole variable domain NAGVMQNPRHLVRRRGQEARLRCSPMKGHSHVYWYRQLPEEGLKFMVYLQKENIIDESGMPKERFSAEFPKEGPSILRIQQVVRGDSAAYFCASSPAGKEQTFGSGTQLSVL.

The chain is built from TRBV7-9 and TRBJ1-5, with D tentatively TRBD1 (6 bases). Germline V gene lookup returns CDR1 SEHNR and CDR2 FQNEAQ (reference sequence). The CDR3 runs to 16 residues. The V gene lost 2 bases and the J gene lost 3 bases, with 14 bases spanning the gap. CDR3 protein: CASSLWGGVVNQPQHF. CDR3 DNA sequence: TGTGCCAGCAGCTTATGGGGGGGCGTCGTCAATCAGCCCCAGCATTTT.

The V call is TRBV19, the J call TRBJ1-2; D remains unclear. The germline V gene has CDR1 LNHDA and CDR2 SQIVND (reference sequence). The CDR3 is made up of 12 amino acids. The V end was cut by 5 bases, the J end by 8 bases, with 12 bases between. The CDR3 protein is CASSAGPGGYTF. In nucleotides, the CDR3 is TGTGCCAGTAGTGCGGGCCCCGGGGGCTACACCTTC.

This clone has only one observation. The CDR3 DNA is TGTGCCAGCAGCCCCGGACAGGGTGCCAACTCATTTGGCTACACCTTC. As protein: CASSPGQGANSFGYTF. The chain combines TRBV5-4 with TRBJ1-2, with 8 bases lining up with TRBD1. V lost 4 bases to trimming and J lost 7 bases; unmatched junction nucleotides: 15. The CDR3 sequence is 16 residues long. CDR1 SGHNT and CDR2 YYREEE come from the germline V gene (reference sequence).

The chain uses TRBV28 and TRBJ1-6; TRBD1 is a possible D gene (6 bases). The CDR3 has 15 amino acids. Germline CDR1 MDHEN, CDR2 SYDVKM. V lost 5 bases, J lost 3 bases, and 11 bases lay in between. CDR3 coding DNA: TGTGCCAGCAGTCCTTCAGGGGTCTATAATTCACCCCTCCACTTT. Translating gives CASSPSGVYNSPLHF.

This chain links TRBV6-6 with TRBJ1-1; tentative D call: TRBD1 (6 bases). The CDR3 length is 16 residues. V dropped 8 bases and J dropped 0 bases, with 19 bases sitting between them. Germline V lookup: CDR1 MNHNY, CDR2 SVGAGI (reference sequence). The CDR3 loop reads CASSWGGARMNTEAFF. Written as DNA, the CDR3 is TGTGCCAGCTCCTGGGGGGGGGCTCGAATGAACACTGAAGCTTTCTTT.

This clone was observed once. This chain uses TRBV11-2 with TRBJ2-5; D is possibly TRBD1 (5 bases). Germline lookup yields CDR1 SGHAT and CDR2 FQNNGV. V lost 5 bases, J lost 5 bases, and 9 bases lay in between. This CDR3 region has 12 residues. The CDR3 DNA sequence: TGTGCCAGCAGCCCTGCAGGGGAGACCCAGTACTTC. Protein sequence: CASSPAGETQYF.

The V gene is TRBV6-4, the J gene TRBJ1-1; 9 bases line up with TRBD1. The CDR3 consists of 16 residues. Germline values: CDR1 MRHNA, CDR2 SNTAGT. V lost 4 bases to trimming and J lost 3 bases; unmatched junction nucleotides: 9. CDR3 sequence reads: CASSGRTGAGDTEAFF. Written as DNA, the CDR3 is TGTGCCAGCAGTGGACGGACAGGGGCTGGCGACACTGAAGCTTTCTTT.

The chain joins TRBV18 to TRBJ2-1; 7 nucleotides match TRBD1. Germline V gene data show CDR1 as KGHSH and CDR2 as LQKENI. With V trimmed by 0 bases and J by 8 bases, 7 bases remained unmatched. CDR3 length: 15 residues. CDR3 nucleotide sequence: TGTGCCAGCTCACCACCGAGGGGGCCTTTGGATGAGCAGTTCTTC. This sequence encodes CASSPPRGPLDEQFF.